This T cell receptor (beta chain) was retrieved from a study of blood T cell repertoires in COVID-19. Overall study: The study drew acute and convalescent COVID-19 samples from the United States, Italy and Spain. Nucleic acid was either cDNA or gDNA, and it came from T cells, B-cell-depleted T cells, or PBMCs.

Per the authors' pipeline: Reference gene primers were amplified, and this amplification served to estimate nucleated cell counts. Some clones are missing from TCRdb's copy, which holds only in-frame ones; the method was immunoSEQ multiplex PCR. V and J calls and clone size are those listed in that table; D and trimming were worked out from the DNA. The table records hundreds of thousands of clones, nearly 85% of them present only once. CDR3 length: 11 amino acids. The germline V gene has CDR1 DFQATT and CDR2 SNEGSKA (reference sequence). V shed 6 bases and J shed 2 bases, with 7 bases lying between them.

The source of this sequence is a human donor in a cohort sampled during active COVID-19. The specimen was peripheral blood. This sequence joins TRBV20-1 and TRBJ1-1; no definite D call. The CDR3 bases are TGCAGTGCCCGACTAAACACTGAAGCTTTCTTT. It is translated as CSARLNTEAFF.